Listed below are T cell receptor beta chains from one sample, sequenced in a study of T cells in Graves' hyperthyroidism and ophthalmopathy. TCRdb reanalysed the multiplex PCR reads using MiXCR and keeps one entry per CDR3 protein. The table records about 520,000 distinct CDR3 sequences, approximately 24% of them present only once. The specimen was blood. The receptors originated from a woman aged 25 to 39 with Graves' ophthalmopathy. Both conserved end residues are part of each CDR3. A D gene is named only where the DNA matches it firmly. Some rows have no size entry. The others give once, few or many, or a class for an expanded clone.

>-|TRBJ2-5|TRBV18|many
CASSRGTTEETQYF
TGTGCCAGCTCACGTGGGACGACCGAAGAGACCCAGTACTTC
>TRBD1|TRBJ1-1|TRBV19|few
CASRKDRVNTEAFF
TGTGCCAGTAGAAAGGACAGGGTGAACACTGAAGCTTTCTTT
>-|TRBJ2-7|TRBV11-2|many
CASSFLLFYEQYF
TGTGCCAGCAGCTTCTTACTCTTTTACGAGCAGTACTTC
>TRBD1|TRBJ1-1|TRBV6-2/TRBV6-3|many
CASRPGGETEAFF
TGTGCCAGCAGGCCAGGGGGGGAGACTGAAGCTTTCTTT
>-|TRBJ1-1|TRBV19|few
CASSISGVEAFF
TGTGCCAGTAGTATATCCGGCGTTGAAGCTTTCTTT
>-|TRBJ2-7|TRBV12-3/TRBV12-4|few
CASSYLSSYEQYF
TGTGCCAGCAGTTACCTAAGCTCCTACGAGCAGTACTTC
>-|TRBJ1-1|TRBV2|many
CASSEYRGTEAFF
TGTGCCAGCAGTGAATACCGGGGCACTGAAGCTTTCTTT
>-|TRBJ1-3|TRBV6-1|-
CASSLNFEGGNTIYF
TGTGCCAGCAGTCTTAACTTTGAGGGCGGAAACACCATATATTTT
>TRBD1|TRBJ2-7|TRBV6-5|-
CASSYSIGTGFSYEQYF
TGTGCCAGCAGTTACTCGATCGGGACAGGGTTCTCCTACGAGCAGTACTTC
>TRBD1|TRBJ2-5|TRBV20-1|many
CSAGTGERETQYF
TGCAGTGCCGGGACAGGGGAGCGTGAGACCCAGTACTTC